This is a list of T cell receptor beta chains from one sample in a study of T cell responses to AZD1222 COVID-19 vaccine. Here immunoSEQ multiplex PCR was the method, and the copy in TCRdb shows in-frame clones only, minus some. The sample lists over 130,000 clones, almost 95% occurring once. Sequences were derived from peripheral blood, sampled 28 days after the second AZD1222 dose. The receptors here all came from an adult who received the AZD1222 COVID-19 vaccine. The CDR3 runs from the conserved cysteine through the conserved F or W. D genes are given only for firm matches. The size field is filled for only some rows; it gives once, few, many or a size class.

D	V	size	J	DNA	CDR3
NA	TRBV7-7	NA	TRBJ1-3	TGTGCTAGCAGCTTAGGGTCCGGCTCTGGAAACACCATATATTTT	CASSLGSGSGNTIYF
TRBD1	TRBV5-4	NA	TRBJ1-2	TGTGCCAGCAGCTTTGACAGGGGGCCAAGCTACACCTTC	CASSFDRGPSYTF
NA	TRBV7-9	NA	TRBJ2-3	TGTGCCAGCACCTCGCCCCTCGAGGATCGCACAGATACGCAGTATTTT	CASTSPLEDRTDTQYF
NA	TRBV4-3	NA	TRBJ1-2	TGCGCCAGCAGCCAATCAGGGGCCTATGGCTACACCTTC	CASSQSGAYGYTF
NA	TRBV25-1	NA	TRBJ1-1	TGTGCCAGCAGACGCTCTTGGACTGAAGCTTTCTTT	CASRRSWTEAFF
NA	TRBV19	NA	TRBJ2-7	TGTGCCAGTAGTATGCGTGGACTTGTACCATCCTACGAGCAGTACTTC	CASSMRGLVPSYEQYF
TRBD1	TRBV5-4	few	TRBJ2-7	TGTGCCAGCAGCAGGGGACAGGGGTTCTCCTACGAGCAGTACTTC	CASSRGQGFSYEQYF
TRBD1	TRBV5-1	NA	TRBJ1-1	TGCGCCAGCAGCTTCGGGACAGGGGTCGCTTTCTTT	CASSFGTGVAFF
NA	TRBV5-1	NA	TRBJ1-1	TGCGCCAGCAGCTTGGAATTGGGGGGCAGGGCCACTGAAGCTTTCTTT	CASSLELGGRATEAFF
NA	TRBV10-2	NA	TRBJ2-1	TGCGCCAGCTCGGCGGTCAGCTCCTACAATGAGCAGTTCTTC	CASSAVSSYNEQFF
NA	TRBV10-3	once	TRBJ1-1	TGTGCCATCAGTGACAGGGGAGGGTACACTGAAGCTTTCTTT	CAISDRGGYTEAFF
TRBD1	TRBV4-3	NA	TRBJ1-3	TGCGCCCGCCAACCTCGCAGGGGGGATCACTCTGGAAACACCATATATTTT	CARQPRRGDHSGNTIYF
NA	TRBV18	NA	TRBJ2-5	TGTGCCAGCTCCCAACAAGAGACCCAGTACTTC	CASSQQETQYF
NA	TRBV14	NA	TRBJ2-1	TGTGCCAGCAGCCTTGACAGCTACAATGAGCAGTTCTTC	CASSLDSYNEQFF
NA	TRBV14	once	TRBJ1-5	TGTGCCAGCTCCTATAGCAATCAGCCCCAGCATTTT	CASSYSNQPQHF
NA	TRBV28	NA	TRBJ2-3	TGTGCCAGCAGTCTCCGCGTTACCTTCACAGATACGCAGTATTTT	CASSLRVTFTDTQYF
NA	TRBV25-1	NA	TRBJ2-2	TGTGCCAGCAGTAAGGGAGGTCACGGGGAGCTGTTTTTT	CASSKGGHGELFF
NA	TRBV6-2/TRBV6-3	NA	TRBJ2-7	TGTGCCAGCAGCGCCGCGGGTTCTTTCGCCTACGAGCAGTACTTC	CASSAAGSFAYEQYF
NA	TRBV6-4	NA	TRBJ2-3	TGTGCCAGCAGGGGCGGGAAGGAGACAGATACGCAGTATTTT	CASRGGKETDTQYF
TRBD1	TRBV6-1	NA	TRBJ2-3	TGTGCCAGCAGTGAGGAATTGGGGACAGCAAAAAGGTATTTT	CASSEELGTAKRYF
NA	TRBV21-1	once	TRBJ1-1	TGTGCCAGCAGCAAAGGTCGTCGGGGGGAAGGGGACACTGAAGCTTTCTTT	CASSKGRRGEGDTEAFF
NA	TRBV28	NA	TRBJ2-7	TGTGCCAGCAGTTTCGGCAGATACGAGCAGTACTTC	CASSFGRYEQYF
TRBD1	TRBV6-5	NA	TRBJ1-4	TGTGCCAGCAGCGTCGGACAGGGTCGTGAAAAACTGTTTTTT	CASSVGQGREKLFF
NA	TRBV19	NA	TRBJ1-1	TGTGCCAGTAGACCCGAGATTGGGTTTGACACTGAAGCTTTCTTT	CASRPEIGFDTEAFF
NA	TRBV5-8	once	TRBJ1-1	TGTGCCAGCAGCTTCCGGAACACTGAAGCTTTCTTT	CASSFRNTEAFF
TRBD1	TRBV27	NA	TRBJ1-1	TGTGCCAGCAGTTTGGGACAGTCGAACACTGAAGCTTTCTTT	CASSLGQSNTEAFF
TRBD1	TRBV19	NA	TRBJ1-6	TGTGCCAGTAGTATAGATCACAGGGGTTCACCCCTCCACTTT	CASSIDHRGSPLHF
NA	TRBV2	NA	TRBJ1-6	TGTGCCAGCAGTCCGGGACTTGACCTTTCACCCCTCCACTTT	CASSPGLDLSPLHF
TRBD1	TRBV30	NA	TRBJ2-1	TGTGCCTGGAGTACCGGGACAGTACGGTTCTTC	CAWSTGTVRFF
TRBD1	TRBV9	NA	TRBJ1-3	TGTGCCAGCAGCGTCCTACAGGGGGCCGGAAACACCATATATTTT	CASSVLQGAGNTIYF